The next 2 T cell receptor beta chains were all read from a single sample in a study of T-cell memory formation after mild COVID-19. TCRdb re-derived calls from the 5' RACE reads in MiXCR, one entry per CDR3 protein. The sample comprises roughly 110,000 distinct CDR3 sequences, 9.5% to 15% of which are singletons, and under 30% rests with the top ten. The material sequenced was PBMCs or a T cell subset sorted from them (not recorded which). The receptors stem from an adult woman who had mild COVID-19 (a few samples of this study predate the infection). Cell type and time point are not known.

The CDR3 loop is CASSSPGTRLTQYF. As DNA, the CDR3 is TGTGCCAGCAGTTCCCCCGGGACTAGGTTGACCCAGTACTTC. The chain couples TRBV27 to TRBJ2-5; 8 bases line up with TRBD2. Germline CDR1 reads MNHEY; CDR2 reads SMNVEV (reference sequence). There are 14 residues in the CDR3. The V segment lost 4 bases and the J segment 7 bases; nucleotides outside the gene matches: 8.

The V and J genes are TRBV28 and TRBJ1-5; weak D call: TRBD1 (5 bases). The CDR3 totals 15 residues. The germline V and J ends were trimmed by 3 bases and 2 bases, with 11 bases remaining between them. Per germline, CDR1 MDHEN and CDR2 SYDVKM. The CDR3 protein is CASSLSGGGNQPQHF. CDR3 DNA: TGTGCCAGCAGTTTGTCGGGGGGAGGCAATCAGCCCCAGCATTTT.